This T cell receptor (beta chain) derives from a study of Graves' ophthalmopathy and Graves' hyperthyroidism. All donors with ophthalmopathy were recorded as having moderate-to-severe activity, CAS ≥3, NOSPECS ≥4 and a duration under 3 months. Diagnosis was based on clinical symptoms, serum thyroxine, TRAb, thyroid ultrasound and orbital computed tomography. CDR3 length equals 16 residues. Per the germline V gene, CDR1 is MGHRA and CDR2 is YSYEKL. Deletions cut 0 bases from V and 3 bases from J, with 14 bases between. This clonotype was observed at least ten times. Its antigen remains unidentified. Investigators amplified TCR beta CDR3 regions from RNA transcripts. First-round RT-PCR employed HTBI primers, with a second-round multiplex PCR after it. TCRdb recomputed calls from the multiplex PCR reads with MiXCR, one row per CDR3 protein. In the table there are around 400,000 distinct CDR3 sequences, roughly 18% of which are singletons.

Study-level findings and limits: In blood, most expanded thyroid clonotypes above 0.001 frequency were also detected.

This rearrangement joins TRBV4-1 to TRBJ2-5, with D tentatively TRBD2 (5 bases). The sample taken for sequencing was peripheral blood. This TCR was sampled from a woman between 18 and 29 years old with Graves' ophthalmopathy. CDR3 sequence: CASSQDRENSKETQYF. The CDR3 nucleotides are TGCGCCAGCAGCCAAGATAGGGAGAACAGTAAAGAGACCCAGTACTTC.